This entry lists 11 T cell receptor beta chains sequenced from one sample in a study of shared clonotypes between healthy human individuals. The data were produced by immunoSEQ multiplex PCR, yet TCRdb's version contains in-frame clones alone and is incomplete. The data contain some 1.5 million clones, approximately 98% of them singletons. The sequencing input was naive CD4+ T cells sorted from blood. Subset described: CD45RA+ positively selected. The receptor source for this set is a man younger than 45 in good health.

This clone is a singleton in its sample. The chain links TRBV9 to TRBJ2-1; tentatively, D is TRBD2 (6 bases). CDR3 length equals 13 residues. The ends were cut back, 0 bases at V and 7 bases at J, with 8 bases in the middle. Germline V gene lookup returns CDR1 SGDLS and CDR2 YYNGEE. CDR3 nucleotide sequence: TGTGCCAGCAGCGTAGGTGCGGGAAATGAGCAGTTCTTC. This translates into CASSVGAGNEQFF.

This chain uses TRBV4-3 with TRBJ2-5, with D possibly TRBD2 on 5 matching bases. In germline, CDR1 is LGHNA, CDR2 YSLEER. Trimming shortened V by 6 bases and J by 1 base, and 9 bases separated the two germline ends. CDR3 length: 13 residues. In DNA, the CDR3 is TGCGCCAGCAGTCCGGGGTTCCAAGAGACCCAGTACTTC. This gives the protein CASSPGFQETQYF.

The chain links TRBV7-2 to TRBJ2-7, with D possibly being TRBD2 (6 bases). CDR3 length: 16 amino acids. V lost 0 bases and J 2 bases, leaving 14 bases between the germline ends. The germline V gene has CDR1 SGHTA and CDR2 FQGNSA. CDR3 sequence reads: CASSLAPRRGTYEQYF. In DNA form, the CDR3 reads TGTGCCAGCAGCTTAGCCCCCCGGAGGGGCACCTACGAGCAGTACTTC.

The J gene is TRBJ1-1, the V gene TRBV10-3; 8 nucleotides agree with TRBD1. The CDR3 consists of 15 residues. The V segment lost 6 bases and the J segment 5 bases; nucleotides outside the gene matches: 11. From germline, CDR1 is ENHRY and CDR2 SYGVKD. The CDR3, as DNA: TGTGCCATCAGGGAGACAGGGGCCACGGGGACTGAAGCTTTCTTT. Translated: CAIRETGATGTEAFF.

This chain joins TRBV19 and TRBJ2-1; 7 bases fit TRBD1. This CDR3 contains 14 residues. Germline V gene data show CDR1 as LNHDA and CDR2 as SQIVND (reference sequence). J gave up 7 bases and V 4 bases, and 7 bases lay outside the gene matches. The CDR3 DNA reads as TGTGCCAGTAGTACAGACAGGGTTGGGAATGAGCAGTTCTTC. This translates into CASSTDRVGNEQFF.

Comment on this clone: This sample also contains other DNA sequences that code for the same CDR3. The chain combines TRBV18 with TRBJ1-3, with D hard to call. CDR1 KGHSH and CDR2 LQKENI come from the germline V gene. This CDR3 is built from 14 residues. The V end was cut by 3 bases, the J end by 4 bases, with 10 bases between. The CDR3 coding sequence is TGTGCCAGCTCACCTCAGACCTCGGGAAACACCATATATTTT. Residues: CASSPQTSGNTIYF.

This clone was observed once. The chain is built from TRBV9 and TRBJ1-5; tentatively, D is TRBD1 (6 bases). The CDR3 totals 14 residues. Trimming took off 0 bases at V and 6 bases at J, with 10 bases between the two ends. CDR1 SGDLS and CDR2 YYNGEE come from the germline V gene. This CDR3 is CASSVGGQGQPQHF. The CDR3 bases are TGTGCCAGCAGCGTAGGGGGGCAAGGTCAGCCCCAGCATTTT.

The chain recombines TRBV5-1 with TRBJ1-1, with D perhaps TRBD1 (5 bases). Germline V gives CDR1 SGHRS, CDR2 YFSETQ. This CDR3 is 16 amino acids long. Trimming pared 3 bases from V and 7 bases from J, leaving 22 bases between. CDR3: CASSSSAREGLGEAFF. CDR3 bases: TGCGCCAGCAGCTCCTCGGCAAGAGAGGGGCTTGGTGAAGCTTTCTTT. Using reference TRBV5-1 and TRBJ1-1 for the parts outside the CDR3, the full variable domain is KAGVTQTPRYLIKTRGQQVTLSCSPISGHRSVSWYQQTPGQGLQFLFEYFSETQRNKGNFPGRFSGRQFSNSRSEMNVSTLELGDSALYLCASSSSAREGLGEAFFGQGTRLTVV.

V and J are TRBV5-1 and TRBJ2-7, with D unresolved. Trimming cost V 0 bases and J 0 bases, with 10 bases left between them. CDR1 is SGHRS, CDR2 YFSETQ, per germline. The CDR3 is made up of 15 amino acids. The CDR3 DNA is TGCGCCAGCAGCTTGGTAACTGGGGTCTCCTACGAGCAGTACTTC. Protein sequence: CASSLVTGVSYEQYF.

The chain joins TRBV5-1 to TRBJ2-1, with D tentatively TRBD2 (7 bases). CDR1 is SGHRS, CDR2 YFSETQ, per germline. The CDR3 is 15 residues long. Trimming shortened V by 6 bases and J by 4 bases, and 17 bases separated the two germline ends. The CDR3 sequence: CASTRDTSAYNEQFF. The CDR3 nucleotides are TGCGCCAGCACCAGGGACACTAGCGCATACAATGAGCAGTTCTTC.

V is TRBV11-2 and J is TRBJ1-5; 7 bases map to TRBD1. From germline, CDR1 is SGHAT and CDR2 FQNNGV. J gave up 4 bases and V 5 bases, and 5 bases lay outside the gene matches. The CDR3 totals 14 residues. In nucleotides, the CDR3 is TGTGCCAGCAGCCTTGGGACAGCAAATCAGCCCCAGCATTTT. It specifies CASSLGTANQPQHF.